The rows below give T cell receptor beta chains drawn from one sample of a study of blood T cell repertoires in COVID-19. Assay used: immunoSEQ multiplex PCR; TCRdb lists only in-frame clones, some missing. Of about 100,000 clones in the sample, 87% are singletons; the top ten hold 7.4%. Sequenced: peripheral blood. Every receptor here comes from a man younger than 45 in a cohort sampled during active COVID-19. CDR3s include the opening cysteine and the closing phenylalanine or tryptophan. A D gene is named only where the DNA matches it firmly. Only part of the rows carry a size: once, few, many, or a class if the clone is expanded.

abundance,v_gene,j_gene,d_gene,CDR3aa,CDR3nt
NA,TRBV6-2/TRBV6-3,TRBJ2-1,TRBD2,CASSSRGGFGYNEQFF,TGTGCCAGCAGTTCCCGGGGGGGGTTTGGGTACAATGAGCAGTTCTTC
NA,TRBV28,TRBJ2-3,TRBD1,CASSFRPGQGTDTQYF,TGTGCCAGCAGTTTCCGGCCGGGACAGGGCACAGATACGCAGTATTTT
NA,TRBV4-2,TRBJ2-1,TRBD1,CASSPRQGAWNEQFF,TGTGCCAGCAGCCCCAGACAGGGGGCTTGGAATGAGCAGTTCTTC
few,TRBV27,TRBJ1-6,NA,CASSSEGGPLHF,TGTGCCAGCAGCTCTGAAGGCGGCCCCCTCCACTTT
once,TRBV12-3/TRBV12-4,TRBJ2-2,NA,CATQGSTGELFF,TGTGCCACCCAGGGGAGCACCGGGGAGCTGTTTTTT
NA,TRBV19,TRBJ1-5,TRBD1,CASSVGTGYNQPQHF,TGTGCCAGTAGTGTCGGGACAGGCTACAATCAGCCCCAGCATTTT
NA,TRBV10-3,TRBJ2-5,NA,CAISESNGEGTQYF,TGTGCCATCAGTGAGTCGAACGGGGAAGGGACCCAGTACTTC
NA,TRBV20-1,TRBJ1-6,NA,CSASRGKDNSPLHF,TGCAGTGCTAGTCGGGGAAAGGATAATTCACCCCTCCACTTT
NA,TRBV3-1/TRBV3-2,TRBJ2-7,TRBD2,CASSQARLAGATYEQYF,TGTGCCAGCAGCCAAGCCCGTCTAGCGGGGGCGACCTACGAGCAGTACTTC
NA,TRBV30,TRBJ1-4,NA,CAWSEESGVNEKLFF,TGTGCCTGGAGTGAAGAATCAGGGGTCAATGAAAAACTGTTTTTT
NA,TRBV6-6,TRBJ2-7,NA,CASSYAVDEQYF,TGTGCCAGCAGTTACGCAGTCGACGAGCAGTACTTC
NA,TRBV30,TRBJ2-3,NA,CAWSKGGSTDTQYF,TGTGCCTGGAGTAAAGGAGGAAGCACAGATACGCAGTATTTT
NA,TRBV3-1/TRBV3-2,TRBJ1-2,NA,CASSQDRGRANYGYTF,TGTGCCAGCAGCCAAGATCGCGGCAGGGCGAACTATGGCTACACCTTC
few,TRBV7-2,TRBJ2-7,TRBD2,CASSPSGGPTIYEQYF,TGTGCCAGCTCGCCGAGCGGGGGCCCTACCATCTACGAGCAGTACTTC
NA,TRBV5-4,TRBJ2-5,TRBD2,CASSLAGGLQETQYF,TGTGCCAGCAGCTTAGCGGGGGGCCTCCAAGAGACCCAGTACTTC
NA,TRBV6-5,TRBJ1-1,NA,CASSYSSGVPEAFF,TGTGCCAGCAGTTACTCGAGTGGAGTTCCTGAAGCTTTCTTT
NA,TRBV29-1,TRBJ1-1,TRBD1,CSVEGTGGITEAFF,TGCAGCGTCGAAGGGACAGGGGGCATTACTGAAGCTTTCTTT
NA,TRBV5-7,TRBJ1-2,NA,CASSLAVQQGGYGYTF,TGTGCCAGCAGCTTGGCCGTTCAACAGGGTGGCTATGGCTACACCTTC
NA,TRBV27,TRBJ1-2,TRBD1,CATRDRGEGYTF,TGTGCGACCAGGGACAGGGGTGAGGGCTACACCTTC
few,TRBV10-1,TRBJ2-7,TRBD2,CASRGLAGREREQYF,TGCGCCAGCAGGGGACTAGCGGGGAGAGAGCGCGAGCAGTACTTC
NA,TRBV5-1,TRBJ2-5,NA,CASSRTTVTVSSTQETQYF,TGCGCCAGCAGCCGGACGACAGTTACCGTCTCCTCGACCCAAGAGACCCAGTACTTC
NA,TRBV24-1,TRBJ2-3,TRBD2,CATSDLKRGIDTQYF,TGTGCCACCAGTGATTTGAAGCGGGGTATAGATACGCAGTATTTT
NA,TRBV1,TRBJ1-2,NA,CTSSQDGAELYTF,TGCACCAGCAGCCAAGATGGGGCCGAGCTCTACACCTTC
NA,TRBV6-1,TRBJ2-5,TRBD2,CASSEIGGGASGETQYF,TGTGCCAGCAGTGAAATCGGCGGGGGGGCCTCTGGAGAGACCCAGTACTTC
NA,TRBV5-1,TRBJ2-2,NA,CASSLERAENTGELFF,TGCGCCAGCAGCTTGGAGCGGGCAGAGAACACCGGGGAGCTGTTTTTT
NA,TRBV6-5,TRBJ1-6,NA,CASSYQGKNSPLHF,TGTGCCAGCAGTTACCAGGGAAAGAATTCACCCCTCCACTTT
NA,TRBV7-2,TRBJ2-3,TRBD2,CASSPNGRGTTDTQYF,TGTGCCAGCAGCCCGAATGGGCGGGGGACCACAGATACGCAGTATTTT
NA,TRBV4-2,TRBJ2-3,TRBD2,CASSQERELAGRTQYF,TGTGCCAGCAGCCAAGAGAGAGAGCTAGCGGGGCGTACGCAGTATTTT